Listed here are 5 T cell receptor beta chains from one sample, sequenced in a study of regulatory T cells in long-lasting Graves disease. For TCR beta, libraries came from iRepertoire HTBI primers and Arm-PCR of CDR3 regions. TCRdb recomputed calls from the multiplex PCR reads with MiXCR, one row per CDR3 protein. This table holds fewer than 450,000 distinct CDR3 sequences, under 25% found once. The time point: persistent/refractory GD, antithyroid drugs over 5 years with positive TRAb. Construction of the TCR library relied on RNA isolated from PBMCs. This specimen was peripheral blood mononuclear cells (PBMCs), taken when the disease was refractory, from a patient treated with antithyroid drugs. All receptors derive from a female donor with Graves disease.

This clonotype was counted only a few times. The chain carries TRBV10-3 and TRBJ2-2; no clear D. Per the germline V gene, CDR1 is ENHRY and CDR2 is SYGVKD. Trimming stripped 6 bases from V and 2 bases from J, with 16 bases between. The CDR3 extends over 16 amino acids. CDR3 protein: CAIRATNLGNTGELFF. CDR3 nucleotide sequence: TGTGCCATCAGGGCCACGAATTTAGGCAACACCGGGGAGCTGTTTTTT.

The chain links TRBV29-1 to TRBJ1-2, with 7 positions matching TRBD1. This CDR3 is 14 amino acids long. Germline trimming cut 0 bases from V and 2 bases from J; bases unmatched to any gene: 3. Germline-derived CDR1 and CDR2 are SQVTM and ANQGSEA. CDR3 amino acids: CSVEETGRNYGYTF. Written as DNA, the CDR3 is TGCAGCGTTGAAGAGACAGGGAGGAACTATGGCTACACCTTC.

The V and J genes are TRBV19 and TRBJ1-4; 10 positions agree with TRBD1. V shed 6 bases and J 10 bases; nucleotides not matched to a gene: 8. Germline CDR1 and CDR2: LNHDA and SQIVND (reference sequence). CDR3 length equals 14 residues. The CDR3 DNA is TGTGCCAGTAGCGTGGGACAGGGGAGCGTAAAACTGTTTTTT. Protein: CASSVGQGSVKLFF.

This clonotype was observed a few times. A read error is possible here, since a much larger clone lies one base away. The V call is TRBV3-1, the J call TRBJ2-7; 12 nucleotides align to TRBD2. Per germline, CDR1 LGHDT and CDR2 YNNKEL (reference sequence). After removal of 3 bases from V and 3 bases from J, the junction contained 0 bases not matched to a gene. This CDR3 is built from 14 residues. The CDR3 loop is CASSQTSGSYEQYF. Here the CDR3 DNA reads TGTGCCAGCAGCCAGACTAGCGGGAGCTACGAGCAGTACTTC.

A few counts support this clonotype. This chain uses TRBV27 with TRBJ2-7, with D possibly being TRBD2 (6 bases). The germline V and J ends were trimmed by 0 bases and 0 bases, with 9 bases remaining between them. The length of the CDR3 is 15 residues. CDR1 and CDR2 (germline): MNHEY, SMNVEV (reference sequence). The CDR3 bases are TGTGCCAGCAGTTTATCTCGGGGGATCTCCTACGAGCAGTACTTC. It translates to CASSLSRGISYEQYF.